The 6 T cell receptor beta chains below were found in one sample sequenced in a study of blood T cell repertoires in COVID-19. Sequencing was performed with immunoSEQ multiplex PCR; in TCRdb, only in-frame clones are kept and a portion is missing. The table shows a few hundred thousand clones, with 70% to 90% occurring only once. The sample consisted of peripheral blood. The receptor set was obtained from a man aged 80 or over with acute or convalescent COVID-19.

This sequence joins TRBV30 and TRBJ1-2; D is uncertain. Germline values: CDR1 GTSNPN, CDR2 SVGIG (reference sequence). Trimming stripped 2 bases from V and 4 bases from J, with 11 bases between. The CDR3 extends over 13 amino acids. This CDR3 reads CAWSRTSSYGYTF. Here the CDR3 DNA reads TGTGCCTGGAGTAGGACTTCCTCCTATGGCTACACCTTC.

This sequence joins TRBV7-8 and TRBJ2-2, with 9 positions matching TRBD1. Losses at the gene ends were 0 bases for V and 3 bases for J; bases not matched to a gene: 8. CDR1 is SGHVS, CDR2 FQNEAQ, per germline. The CDR3 extends over 18 amino acids. The CDR3 region has the DNA TGTGCCAGCAGCTTAGCCCCGAGGGACAGGGCGGACACCGGGGAGCTGTTTTTT. It translates to CASSLAPRDRADTGELFF.

The chain recombines TRBV29-1 with TRBJ1-2; D ambiguous. Germline V gene lookup returns CDR1 SQVTM and CDR2 ANQGSEA. Trimming left V 7 bases short and J 7 bases short, with 16 bases between. CDR3 length: 12 amino acids. The chain's CDR3 is CSGTAGGGGYTF. The CDR3 DNA reads TGCAGCGGGACCGCTGGAGGAGGTGGCTACACCTTC.

This rearrangement joins TRBV7-2 to TRBJ2-5; D gene unclear. Germline CDR1 is SGHTA and CDR2 is FQGNSA. V was cut by 5 bases and J by 4 bases, with 11 bases left in between. This CDR3 is built from 13 residues. The CDR3, as DNA: TGTGCCAGCAGCCAAGAAACTGTAGAGACCCAGTACTTC. Protein product: CASSQETVETQYF. Full variable domain (outside the CDR3, taken from reference TRBV7-2 and TRBJ2-5): GAGVSQSPSNKVTEKGKDVELRCDPISGHTALYWYRQSLGQGLEFLIYFQGNSAPDKSGLPSDRFSAERTGGSVSTLTIQRTQQEDSAVYLCASSQETVETQYFGPGTRLLVL.

This clone was counted once. CDR3 region: CASSQEREIGELFF. CDR3 DNA sequence: TGCGCCAGCAGCCAAGAAAGGGAGATAGGGGAGCTGTTTTTT. V usage is TRBV4-1 and J usage is TRBJ2-2; the D gene is possibly TRBD2 (5 bases). CDR1 and CDR2 from the germline V gene are MGHRA and YSYEKL. V dropped 0 bases and J dropped 8 bases, with 10 bases sitting between them. This CDR3 region has 14 residues.

The rearrangement uses TRBV7-9 and TRBJ2-7; the D gene is possibly TRBD2 (6 bases). The CDR3 has 15 residues. Germline V gene lookup returns CDR1 SEHNR and CDR2 FQNEAQ (reference sequence). Trimming took 6 bases from V and 4 from J, leaving 19 bases between them. CDR3 DNA sequence: TGTGCCAGCAGGGCGGACGCAGACCTAGCGTACGAGCAGTACTTC. This sequence encodes CASRADADLAYEQYF.